These 10 T cell receptor beta chains were sequenced from one sample in a study of OX40 agonist ivuxolimab in advanced cancers. Profiling relied on immunoSEQ multiplex PCR, and the TCRdb table lists in-frame clones only, not all of them. The sample records about 50,000 clones, about 90% being singletons. The input for sequencing was CD4+ or CD8+ T cells sorted from blood, taken in a trial of the OX40 agonist ivuxolimab. The origin of the receptors is an adult with an advanced solid tumor such as melanoma, head and neck, liver or kidney cancer.

The chain has TRBV6-1 and TRBJ1-3; D call uncertain. V gave up 6 bases and J gave up 3 bases, with 3 bases separating them. The CDR3 extends over 11 amino acids. Germline CDR1 reads MNHNS; CDR2 reads SASEGT. Here the CDR3 DNA reads TGTGCCAGCAGCCTTGGAAACACCATATATTTT. It yields the protein CASSLGNTIYF.

The genes are TRBV6-6 and TRBJ2-7; D remains unclear. CDR1 is MNHNY, CDR2 SVGAGI, per germline (reference sequence). The CDR3 totals 13 residues. The ends were cut back, 3 bases at V and 3 bases at J, with 9 bases in the middle. The CDR3 region has the DNA TGTGCCAGCAGTTATTCGGGTAGCTACGAGCAGTACTTC. Amino acid sequence: CASSYSGSYEQYF.

The rearrangement uses TRBV6-1 and TRBJ2-2, with D hard to call. Trimming left V 2 bases short and J 6 bases short, with 10 bases between. This CDR3 contains 14 residues. The V gene's germline CDR1 is MNHNS and CDR2 SASEGT. The CDR3 DNA sequence: TGTGCCAGCAGTGAAATTCCAGTCGCCGGGGAGCTGTTTTTT. As protein: CASSEIPVAGELFF.

The rearrangement joins TRBV11-2 to TRBJ1-6; D is unresolved. Between the trimmed V and J ends, which lost 1 base and 5 bases, there was a span of 15 bases. The CDR3 extends over 17 amino acids. Germline CDR1 SGHAT, CDR2 FQNNGV. CDR3 region: CASSLVGYRVHNSPLHF. In DNA form, the CDR3 reads TGTGCCAGCAGCTTAGTAGGATACCGGGTCCATAATTCACCCCTCCACTTT.

This rearrangement joins TRBV30 to TRBJ2-1, with TRBD2 matching over 10 bases. The CDR3 runs 14 residues. V trimming: 0 bases; J trimming: 8 bases; junction bases outside the gene matches: 4. Per germline, CDR1 GTSNPN and CDR2 SVGIG (reference sequence). The CDR3 bases are TGTGCCTGGAGTGTACGTCTAGCGGGGGATGAGCAGTTCTTC. This translates into CAWSVRLAGDEQFF.

The CDR3 reads CASSPAGGSNQPQHF. In DNA form, the CDR3 reads TGTGCCAGTAGTCCGGCAGGGGGAAGCAATCAGCCCCAGCATTTT. The rearrangement links TRBV19 to TRBJ1-5; 7 nucleotides agree with TRBD1. With V trimmed by 5 bases and J by 1 base, 5 bases remained unmatched. The CDR3 length is 15 residues. CDR1 is LNHDA and CDR2 is SQIVND in the germline V gene (reference sequence). The complete variable domain, with remaining parts taken from reference TRBV19 and TRBJ1-5, reads DGGITQSPKYLFRKEGQNVTLSCEQNLNHDAMYWYRQDPGQGLRLIYYSQIVNDFQKGDIAEGYSVSREKKESFPLTVTSAQKNPTAFYLCASSPAGGSNQPQHFGDGTRLSIL.

The chain carries TRBV7-6 and TRBJ2-1; 9 bases line up with TRBD2. The CDR3 sequence is 16 residues long. Unmatched junction bases numbered 8, after V lost 2 bases and J lost 6 bases. Germline loops: CDR1 SGHVS, CDR2 FNYEAQ. The CDR3 bases are TGTGCCAGCAGCTTAAGAGTCCTGACTAGCGGCAATGAGCAGTTCTTC. This codes for CASSLRVLTSGNEQFF.

This clone is a singleton in its sample. This chain links TRBV28 with TRBJ1-5; D is unresolved. Per the germline V gene, CDR1 is MDHEN and CDR2 is SYDVKM. Trimming removed 1 base from V and 7 bases from J, with 11 bases in between. This CDR3 region has 14 residues. The CDR3 nucleotides are TGTGCCAGCAGTTTATTGGGAACAGCACAGCCCCAGCATTTT. As protein: CASSLLGTAQPQHF.

The chain recombines TRBV2 with TRBJ2-1; no clear D gene. This CDR3 has 12 residues. The germline CDR1 and CDR2 sequences are SNHLY and FYNNEI. The V end was cut by 1 base, the J end by 15 bases, with 13 bases between. The CDR3 loop reads CASSEEPPSRFF. CDR3 in DNA: TGTGCCAGCAGTGAAGAACCCCCTAGTCGGTTCTTC. Complete variable domain (other parts from reference TRBV2 and TRBJ2-1): EPEVTQTPSHQVTQMGQEVILRCVPISNHLYFYWYRQILGQKVEFLVSFYNNEISEKSEIFDDQFSVERPDGSNFTLKIRSTKLEDSAMYFCASSEEPPSRFFGPGTRLTVL.

The chain carries TRBV21-1 and TRBJ1-5; the table's D call, TRBD1, has no DNA check behind it. TRBV21-1 is noted as a pseudogene. This CDR3 has 17 amino acids. Written as DNA, the CDR3 is TGTGCCAGCAGCAAAGACCTACACAGGGGTTGCAATCAGCCCCAGCATTTT. Its translation: CASSKDLHRGCNQPQHF.